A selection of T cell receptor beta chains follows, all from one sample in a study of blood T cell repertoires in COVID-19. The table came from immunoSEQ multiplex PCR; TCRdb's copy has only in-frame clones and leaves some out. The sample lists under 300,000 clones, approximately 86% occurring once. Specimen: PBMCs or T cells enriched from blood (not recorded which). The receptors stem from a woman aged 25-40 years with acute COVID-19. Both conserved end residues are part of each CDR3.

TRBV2,CASSERSGGVASYGYTF
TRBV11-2,CASSLGDRYTGELFF
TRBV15,CATSGTGTGGITEAFF
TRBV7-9,CASSLARGQPQHF
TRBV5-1,CASATEGDTQYF
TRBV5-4,CASSFGGAEQYF
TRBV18,CASSPGFRGGYTF
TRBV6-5,CASTDLRVLEPQHF
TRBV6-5,CASSLTGAPWGYTF
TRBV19,CASSTGSGANVLTF
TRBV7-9,CASSLMGGSRSYNEQFF
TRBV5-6,CASSLTEAGELFF
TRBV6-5,CASSPDRRNTEAFF
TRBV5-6,CASSRTGINSPLHF
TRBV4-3,CASSPNTGGDTEAFF
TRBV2,CASSAGTGSNEKLFF
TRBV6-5,CASSYQQGLGTEAFF
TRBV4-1,CASSQDYKGVGSSYEQYF
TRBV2,CASRGTGLGYTF
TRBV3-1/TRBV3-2,CASSSGQGADTQYF
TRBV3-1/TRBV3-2,CASSRTSGALGETQYF
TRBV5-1,CASSLGRLAGDEQFF
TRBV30,CAWRGQGRAFF
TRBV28,CASSLVREGPYEQYF
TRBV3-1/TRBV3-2,CASSQGGRGYEQYF
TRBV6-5,CASRSTLGATEAFF
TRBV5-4,CASRLDGPTGNQFF
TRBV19,CASSMARVSSYEQYF
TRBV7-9,CASSSPGQGYYGYTF
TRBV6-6,CASSYPDRAHEQYF
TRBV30,CAWSVQGLLETQYF
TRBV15,CATSRGLASYEQYF
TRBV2,CASSVPAGFRSDTEAFF
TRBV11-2,CASSPGQGATGELFF
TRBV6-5,CASSDWTGYGYTF
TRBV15,CATSFDRGATNEKLFF
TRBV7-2,CASSTHRLYNEQFF
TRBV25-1,CASSEPGQGNYGYTF
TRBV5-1,CASSLVSGGDGYTF
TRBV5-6,CASSADGDGSYEQYF
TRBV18,CASSPRTGGSGANVLTF
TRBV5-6,CASSPGWGGVYEQYF